This T cell receptor beta chain derives from a study of blood T cell repertoires in COVID-19. At the level of the study: Collection of acute and convalescent COVID-19 samples took place in the United States, Italy and Spain. Sources were T cells, B-cell-depleted T cells, or PBMCs; the material itself was cDNA or gDNA.

Using immunoSEQ multiplex PCR, the repertoire was profiled, and TCRdb retains in-frame clones only, with some absent. The sample lists some 300,000 clones, about 88% occurring once. The CDR3 loop spans 16 amino acids. V dropped 0 bases and J dropped 1 base, with 11 bases sitting between them. CDR1 is SGHNT, CDR2 YYREEE, per germline (reference sequence). What the recovered Cohort 3 donors had was two negative PCRs, clearance, or symptom resolution. This sequence was found in a woman aged 25-40 years who had recovered from COVID-19. This sequence joins TRBV5-4 and TRBJ2-1; D is uncertain. Material: PBMCs or T cells enriched from blood (not recorded which). The CDR3 is CASSLVLAGSYNEQFF. CDR3 bases: TGTGCCAGCAGCTTGGTATTGGCCGGGTCCTACAATGAGCAGTTCTTC.